This TCR beta chain appears in the sequencing data of a study of response to subunit inactivated influenza vaccine. The study, taken as a whole, reports: Authors suggested each seasonal influenza vaccination recruits few new T cells.

Germline V lookup: CDR1 SGHTA, CDR2 FQGNSA. Trimming at V came to 1 base and at J to 5 bases, leaving 6 bases not matched to a gene. The CDR3 has 16 amino acids. A single record per CDR3 protein comes from TCRdb applying MiXCR to the RT-PCR reads. The sample carries 500,000 to 600,000 distinct CDR3 sequences, 10% to 15% recorded once. Only a few counts were recorded for this clonotype. What it binds is not known. This specimen was PBMCs from blood, taken on the day of vaccination. V is TRBV7-2 and J is TRBJ2-2; 8 bases map to TRBD1. This clonotype was sampled from a man in his forties or fifties who received an inactivated influenza vaccine. The CDR3 here is CASSLVGTGPTGELFF. The CDR3 nucleotides read TGTGCCAGCAGCTTAGTAGGGACAGGACCTACCGGGGAGCTGTTTTTT. The entire variable domain, with the rest obtained from reference TRBV7-2 and TRBJ2-2, is as follows: GAGVSQSPSNKVTEKGKDVELRCDPISGHTALYWYRQSLGQGLEFLIYFQGNSAPDKSGLPSDRFSAERTGGSVSTLTIQRTQQEDSAVYLCASSLVGTGPTGELFFGEGSRLTVL.